This TCR beta chain was retrieved from a study of T cell responses to AZD1222 COVID-19 vaccine. The study, taken as a whole, reports: Unmutated variant regions are reportedly the target of nearly half of TCRs that are spike-specific. Donors were largely white British and mainly female; clonal diversity was possibly underestimated. Seropositivity was recorded at baseline in only 6 or 7 AZD1222 recipients.

This clone was seen only a few times. Its antigen is currently unknown. Using immunoSEQ multiplex PCR, the repertoire was profiled, and TCRdb retains in-frame clones only, with some absent. The sample includes roughly 150,000 clones, roughly nine tenths of them seen just once. Trimming cost V 0 bases and J 2 bases; bases outside gene matches: 5. CDR3 length: 16 residues. CDR1 and CDR2 (germline): SGDLS, YYNGEE. This receptor was identified in an adult who received the AZD1222 COVID-19 vaccine. The material was peripheral blood, obtained 28 days after the second AZD1222 dose. The chain couples TRBV9 to TRBJ2-3, with 8 bases lining up with TRBD2. DNA of the CDR3: TGTGCCAGCAGCGTAGTTGCGGGGGGCCTCACAGATACGCAGTATTTT. Residues: CASSVVAGGLTDTQYF.